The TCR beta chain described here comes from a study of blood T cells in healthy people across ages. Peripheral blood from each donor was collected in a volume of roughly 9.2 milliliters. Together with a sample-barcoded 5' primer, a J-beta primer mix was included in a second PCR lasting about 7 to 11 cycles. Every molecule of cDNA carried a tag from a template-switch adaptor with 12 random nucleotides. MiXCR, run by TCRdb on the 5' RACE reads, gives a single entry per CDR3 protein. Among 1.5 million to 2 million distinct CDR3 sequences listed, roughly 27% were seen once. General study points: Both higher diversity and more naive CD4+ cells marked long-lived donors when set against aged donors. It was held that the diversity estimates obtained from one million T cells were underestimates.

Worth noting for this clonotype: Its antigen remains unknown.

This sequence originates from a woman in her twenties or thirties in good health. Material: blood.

In DNA, the CDR3 is TGCAGCGCGTGGGACCAATACAATGAGCAGTTCTTC. It specifies CSAWDQYNEQFF. The rearrangement uses TRBV29-1 and TRBJ2-1; D may match TRBD1 or TRBD2 (5 bases each). V lost 7 bases, J lost 4 bases, and 11 bases lay in between. The CDR3 sequence is 12 residues long. CDR1 SQVTM and CDR2 ANQGSEA come from the germline V gene.